This T cell receptor (beta chain) was identified during a study of T cell responses to AZD1222 COVID-19 vaccine (dated by TCRdb to 2020 to 2022). Context from the whole study: A total of 230 or so trial participants underwent TCR sequencing, of whom 200 to 220 received two doses of AZD1222 and around 26 received two doses of the MenACWY control vaccine. Trial participants were enrolled into age subgroups of 18-55, 56-69 and 70-plus years, which contained 148, 28 and 57 TCR-sequenced participants, respectively. The investigation overall reported the following: CD4 TCRs associated with the vaccine covered the entire spike protein, and the dominant responses were in regions 160-218 and 743-854. No day 14 peak-response samples were available, so repertoires were characterized only after the peak T cell response. Conclusions about previously exposed vaccinees are limited because only five to seven AZD1222 recipients were SARS-CoV-2 seropositive at baseline. Reportedly, close to half of the unique spike-specific TCRs recognized epitopes lying outside the regions that are mutated in the B.1.351 and B.1.1.7 variants. After two AZD1222 doses, spike-specific TCR breadth and depth were significantly higher than at day 0 and than in MenACWY recipients. In the small 56-69-year group, the increase in depth fell short of significance, most likely because of low power. Participants were mostly white British, with more females than males. The authors suggested clonal diversity may have been underestimated.

The CDR3 sequence holds 16 residues, the cysteine and phenylalanine included. CDR3 DNA is the only sequence kept; it has 48 bases, read in frame from the first base. CDR1 and CDR2 (SGHTA, FQGNSA) derive from the germline V gene. Trimming at the junction amounts to 1 base on V and 3 bases on J, and the germline ends lie 13 bases apart. In light of the paper, this sample's time point label describes: baseline before first vaccination. The intended sense of this specimen's treatment or condition label: meningococcal conjugate vaccine given as trial control. Vaccinee samples came from UK trials COV001 and COV002, including a single-blind randomized controlled phase 2/3 trial of AZD1222 (ChAdOx1 nCoV-19) in healthy adults. For TCRbeta chain sequencing, PBMC samples from trial participants were taken at day 0 and at day 28 after the second dose. The CDR3 regions of human TCRbeta chains were analyzed by immunosequencing. In the source study's methods: TCRs in the repertoires were matched against a reference library of SARS-CoV-2-specific TCRs that had been generated with the MIRA antigen-specificity platform. Breadth was defined as the fraction of unique TCRs that were SARS-CoV-2-associated, and depth was defined as the fraction of total T cells that were SARS-CoV-2-associated. Using the MIRA data, each spike-specific TCR was mapped to the spike region that the TCR reacts to and placed in a CD4 or CD8 class. Log10-transformed breadth and depth values were compared by one-way ANOVA with Sidak's multiple comparisons tests. In its TCRdb copy, this immuneACCESS table keeps in-frame sequences only and misses some clones. Where compared with another copy, unresolved V genes explain less than half of these, and the others have no known cause. For V, J and clone size, that table is used; D and trimming come from the DNA. For this sample the table gives 100,000 to 150,000 clones, of which around 90% were detected only once. Roughly a sixth of the sample lies in the top ten.

Turning to this clone: The antigen this receptor binds is unknown. Per-base qualities were not stored, and no clone one base away is much larger.

The chain employs TRBV7-2 and TRBJ2-4, with TRBD2 as a weak D call on 7 bases. Sequencing was performed on peripheral blood, taken on day 0 of MenACWY control vaccination. The origin of this receptor is an adult in good health. The DNA reads TGTGCCAGCAGCTTAGTTGCGGGGGCGGGCAAAAACATTCAGTACTTC. Translated, it reads CASSLVAGAGKNIQYF.